This record covers a single T cell receptor (beta chain). Its antigen is not identified. RNA, at about 0.5 to 1 ug, was reverse transcribed with random hexamers. From the immunoSEQ multiplex PCR reads, TCRdb called clonotypes with MiXCR, one entry per CDR3 protein. This repertoire shows about 280,000 distinct CDR3 sequences, 70% to 90% found once; its top ten account for over 0.09%. The sample comes from a study of CD8 T cells in Susac syndrome. The CDR3 has 14 amino acids. V gave up 5 bases and J gave up 4 bases, with 15 bases separating them. Looked up from germline, CDR1 is ENHRY and CDR2 is SYGVKD. Sequencing of TCR beta covered CD8+ and CD4+ T cells obtained from blood. Through negative isolation, CD4+ and CD8+ T cells were obtained, while TEMRA cells were enriched using FACS. Study-wide results and caveats: The authors acknowledged that their TCR sequencing and HLA analysis involved a relatively small number of individuals.

V gene TRBV10-3 combines with J gene TRBJ2-7; TRBD1 or TRBD2 may be the D gene (5 bases each). The source material was CD8+ T cells from PBMCs. The clonotype comes from a human donor with multiple sclerosis. The CDR3 sequence: CAISSSRDVYEQYF. The CDR3 nucleotides are TGTGCCATCAGTTCGTCCCGGGACGTTTACGAGCAGTACTTC.